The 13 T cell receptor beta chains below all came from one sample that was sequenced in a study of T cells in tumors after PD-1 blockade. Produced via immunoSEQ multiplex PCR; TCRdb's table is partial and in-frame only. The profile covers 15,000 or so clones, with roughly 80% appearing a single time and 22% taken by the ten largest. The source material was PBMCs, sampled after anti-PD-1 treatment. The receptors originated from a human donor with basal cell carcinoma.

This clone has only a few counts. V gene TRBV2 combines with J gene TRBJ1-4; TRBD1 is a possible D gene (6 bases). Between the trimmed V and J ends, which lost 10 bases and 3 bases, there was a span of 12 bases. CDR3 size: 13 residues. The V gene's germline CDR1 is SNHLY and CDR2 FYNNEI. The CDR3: CAIKDRPNEKLFF. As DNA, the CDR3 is TGTGCCATTAAAGACAGGCCTAATGAAAAACTGTTTTTT.

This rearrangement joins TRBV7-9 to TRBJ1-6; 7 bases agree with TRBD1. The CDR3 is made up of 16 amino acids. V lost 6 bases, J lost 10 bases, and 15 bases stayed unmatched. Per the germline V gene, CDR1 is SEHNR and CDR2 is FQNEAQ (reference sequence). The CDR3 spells CASSSSGGRRRSPLHF. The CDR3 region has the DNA TGTGCCAGCAGTTCCTCAGGGGGTCGACGGAGATCACCCCTCCACTTT.

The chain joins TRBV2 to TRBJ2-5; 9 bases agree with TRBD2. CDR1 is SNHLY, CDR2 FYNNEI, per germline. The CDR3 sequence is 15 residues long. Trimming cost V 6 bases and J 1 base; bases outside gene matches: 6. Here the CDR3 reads CASRPAGGSQETQYF. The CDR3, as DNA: TGTGCCAGCAGGCCGGCGGGGGGGTCCCAAGAGACCCAGTACTTC. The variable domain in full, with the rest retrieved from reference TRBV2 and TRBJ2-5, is EPEVTQTPSHQVTQMGQEVILRCVPISNHLYFYWYRQILGQKVEFLVSFYNNEISEKSEIFDDQFSVERPDGSNFTLKIRSTKLEDSAMYFCASRPAGGSQETQYFGPGTRLLVL.

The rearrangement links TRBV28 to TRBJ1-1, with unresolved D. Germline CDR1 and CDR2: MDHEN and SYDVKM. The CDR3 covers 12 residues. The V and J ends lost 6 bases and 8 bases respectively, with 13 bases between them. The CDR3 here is CASSMVLAEAFF. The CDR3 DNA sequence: TGTGCCAGCAGCATGGTTTTAGCGGAAGCTTTCTTT.

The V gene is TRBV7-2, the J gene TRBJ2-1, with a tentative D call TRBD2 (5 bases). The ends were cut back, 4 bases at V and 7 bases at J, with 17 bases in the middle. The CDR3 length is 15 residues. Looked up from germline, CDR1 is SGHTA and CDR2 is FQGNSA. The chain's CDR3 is CASSYVGAEWNEQFF. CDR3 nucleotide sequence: TGTGCCAGCAGCTATGTGGGAGCTGAGTGGAATGAGCAGTTCTTC.

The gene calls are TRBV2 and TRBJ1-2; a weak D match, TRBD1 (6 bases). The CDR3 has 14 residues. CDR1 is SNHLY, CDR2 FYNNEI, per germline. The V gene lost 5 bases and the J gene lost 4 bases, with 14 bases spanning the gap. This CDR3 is CASSSTGRSYGYTF. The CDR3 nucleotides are TGTGCCAGCAGTAGTACAGGGAGGAGCTATGGCTACACCTTC.

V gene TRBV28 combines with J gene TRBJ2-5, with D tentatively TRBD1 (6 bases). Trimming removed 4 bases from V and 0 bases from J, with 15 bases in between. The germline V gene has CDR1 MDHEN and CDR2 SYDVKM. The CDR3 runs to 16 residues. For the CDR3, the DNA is TGTGCCAGCAGTTCCCGGGACATGGACGACCAAGAGACCCAGTACTTC. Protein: CASSSRDMDDQETQYF.

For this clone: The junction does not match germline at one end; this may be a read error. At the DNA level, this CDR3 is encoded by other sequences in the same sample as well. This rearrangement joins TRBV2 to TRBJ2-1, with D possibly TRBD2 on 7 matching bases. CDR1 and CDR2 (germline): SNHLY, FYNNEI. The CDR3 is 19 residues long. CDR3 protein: CARSYGGARAGSSYNEQFF. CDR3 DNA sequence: TGTGCCCGCAGTTATGGGGGGGCGCGGGCGGGGAGCTCCTACAATGAGCAGTTCTTC.

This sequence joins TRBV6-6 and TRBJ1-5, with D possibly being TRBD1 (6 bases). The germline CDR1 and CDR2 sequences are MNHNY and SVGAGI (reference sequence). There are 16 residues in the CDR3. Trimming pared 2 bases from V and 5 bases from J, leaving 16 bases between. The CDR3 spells CASSYGGGRADQPQHF. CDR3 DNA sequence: TGTGCCAGCAGTTACGGTGGGGGGCGAGCCGATCAGCCCCAGCATTTT.

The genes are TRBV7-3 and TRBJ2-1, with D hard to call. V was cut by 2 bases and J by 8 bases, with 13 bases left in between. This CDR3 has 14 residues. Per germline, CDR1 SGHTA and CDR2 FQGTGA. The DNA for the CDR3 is TGTGCCAGCAGCTTAGCGCCCCGACCCGATGAGCAGTTCTTC. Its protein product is CASSLAPRPDEQFF. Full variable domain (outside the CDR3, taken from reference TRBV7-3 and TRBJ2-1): GAGVSQTPSNKVTEKGKYVELRCDPISGHTALYWYRQSLGQGPEFLIYFQGTGAADDSGLPNDRFFAVRPEGSVSTLKIQRTERGDSAVYLCASSLAPRPDEQFFGPGTRLTVL.

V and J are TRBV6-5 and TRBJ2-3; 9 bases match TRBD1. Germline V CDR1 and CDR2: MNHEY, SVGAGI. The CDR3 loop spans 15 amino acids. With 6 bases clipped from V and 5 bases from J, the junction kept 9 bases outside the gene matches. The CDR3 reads CASSEDRGKVDTQYF. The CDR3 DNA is TGTGCCAGCAGCGAGGACAGGGGAAAGGTAGATACGCAGTATTTT.

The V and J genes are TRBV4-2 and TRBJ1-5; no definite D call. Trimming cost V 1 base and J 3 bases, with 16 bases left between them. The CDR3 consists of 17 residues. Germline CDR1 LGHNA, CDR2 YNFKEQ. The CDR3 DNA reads TGTGCCAGCAGCCAAGCCGTGTCGGCAGTAGACAATCAGCCCCAGCATTTT. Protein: CASSQAVSAVDNQPQHF.

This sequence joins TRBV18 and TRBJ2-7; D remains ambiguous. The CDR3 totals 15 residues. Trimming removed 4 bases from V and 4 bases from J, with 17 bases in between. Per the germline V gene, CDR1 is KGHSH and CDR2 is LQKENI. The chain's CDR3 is CASSLQDTVGYEQYF. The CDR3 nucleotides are TGTGCCAGCTCACTTCAGGATACAGTGGGATACGAGCAGTACTTC.